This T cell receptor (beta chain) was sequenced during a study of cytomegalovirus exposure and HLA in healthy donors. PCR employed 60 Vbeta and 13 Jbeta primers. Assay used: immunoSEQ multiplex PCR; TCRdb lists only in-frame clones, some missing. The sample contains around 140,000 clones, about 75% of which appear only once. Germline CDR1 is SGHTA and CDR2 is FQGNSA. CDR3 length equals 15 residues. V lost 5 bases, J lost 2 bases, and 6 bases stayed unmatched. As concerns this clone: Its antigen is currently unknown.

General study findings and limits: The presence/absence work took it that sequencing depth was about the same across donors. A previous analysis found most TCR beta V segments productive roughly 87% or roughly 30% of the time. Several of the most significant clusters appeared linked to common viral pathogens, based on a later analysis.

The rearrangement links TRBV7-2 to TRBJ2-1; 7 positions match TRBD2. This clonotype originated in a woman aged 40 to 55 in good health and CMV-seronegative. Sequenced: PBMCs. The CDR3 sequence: CASSRTAGTYNEQFF. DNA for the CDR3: TGTGCCAGCAGCCGAACAGCGGGGACCTACAATGAGCAGTTCTTC.